This T cell receptor (beta chain) derives from a study of blood T cell repertoires in COVID-19. The overall study: Specimens from acute and convalescent COVID-19 originated in the United States, Italy and Spain. Sources were T cells, B-cell-depleted T cells, or PBMCs; the material itself was cDNA or gDNA.

In the study's own analysis: Reference gene primer amplification gave nucleated cell count estimates. Sequencing used immunoSEQ multiplex PCR; TCRdb keeps in-frame clones, though not all of them. The V and J calls and clone size are taken from that table; D and trimming were inferred from the DNA. Of fewer than 250,000 clones listed, roughly nine tenths are singletons. The clonotype was recovered from a woman in her 70s with acute or convalescent COVID-19. Sequenced material: peripheral blood.

CDR3 sequence: CASSQQATNSPLHF. The CDR3 DNA reads as TGTGCCAGTAGCCAACAGGCGACTAATTCACCCCTCCACTTT. This chain links TRBV19 with TRBJ1-6; weak D call: TRBD1 (5 bases). Trimming left V 6 bases short and J 6 bases short, with 12 bases between. This CDR3 is built from 14 residues. Looked up from germline, CDR1 is LNHDA and CDR2 is SQIVND (reference sequence).